This T cell receptor (beta chain) was identified during a study of T cell responses to AZD1222 COVID-19 vaccine. Sequenced by immunoSEQ multiplex PCR; TCRdb stores in-frame clones only, minus some. The sample contains roughly 80,000 clones, under 95% of which appear only once. This CDR3 has 14 amino acids. CDR1 SGDLS and CDR2 YYNGEE come from the germline V gene. V lost 7 bases and J lost 5, with 17 bases in between. With regard to this clone: Its antigen is not known.

Study observations and caveats: Regions 160-218 and 743-854 dominated among vaccine-associated CD4 TCRs spanning spike. Seropositivity was recorded at baseline in only six AZD1222 recipients. Possibly, clonal diversity was underestimated; donors were largely white British and included more females.

This sample comprised peripheral blood, obtained on day 0 of AZD1222 vaccination. V is TRBV9 and J is TRBJ2-3, with D unclear. This TCR came from an adult in good health. The CDR3 nucleotides are TGTGCCAGCGCAGTGACGCCCTCCGGAGATACGCAGTATTTT. Its protein is CASAVTPSGDTQYF.